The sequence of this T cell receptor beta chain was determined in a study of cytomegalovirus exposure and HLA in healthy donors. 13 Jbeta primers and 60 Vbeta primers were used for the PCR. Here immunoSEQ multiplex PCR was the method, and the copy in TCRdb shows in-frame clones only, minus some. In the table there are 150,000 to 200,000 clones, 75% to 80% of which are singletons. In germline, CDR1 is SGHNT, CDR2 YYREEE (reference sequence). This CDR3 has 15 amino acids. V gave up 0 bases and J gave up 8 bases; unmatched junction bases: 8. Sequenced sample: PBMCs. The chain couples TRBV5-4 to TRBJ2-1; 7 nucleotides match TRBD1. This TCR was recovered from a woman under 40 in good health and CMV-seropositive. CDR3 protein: CASSLDPTGEYEQFF. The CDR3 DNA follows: TGTGCCAGCAGCTTGGACCCTACAGGGGAGTATGAGCAGTTCTTC.